The 31 T cell receptor beta chains listed next were all sequenced from one sample in a study of blood T cell repertoires in COVID-19. TCRdb's copy holds only in-frame clones and misses some; the assay was immunoSEQ multiplex PCR. The sample gives around 300,000 clones, approximately 87% of which show up once; 4% is in the top ten. The material sequenced was peripheral blood. These receptors all come from a woman aged 45-59 years with active or convalescent COVID-19.

J is TRBJ1-2 and V is TRBV6-5, with D maybe TRBD1 (6 bases). The CDR3 is 13 residues long. V was clipped by 4 bases and J by 8 bases, with 14 bases between them. Germline V gene lookup returns CDR1 MNHEY and CDR2 SVGAGI. CDR3 DNA sequence: TGTGCCAGCAGTTCGGCAGGGGTTGCCGGCTACACCTTC. Protein product: CASSSAGVAGYTF.

The CDR3 region has the DNA TGTGCTAGTGGTTTGGGGCACAGGGATCCAATTTACGAGCAGTACTTC. It translates to CASGLGHRDPIYEQYF. The V and J genes are TRBV12-5 and TRBJ2-7; D might be TRBD1 (6 bases). Deletions cut 1 base from V and 4 bases from J, with 17 bases between. The CDR3 length is 16 residues. The germline CDR1 and CDR2 sequences are LGHNT and FRNRAP.

This clone was seen once. The rearrangement uses TRBV10-2 and TRBJ1-4, with D possibly TRBD1 on 5 matching bases. The CDR3 has 12 amino acids. Trimming removed 8 bases from V and 7 bases from J, with 11 bases in between. Germline loops: CDR1 WSHSY, CDR2 SAAADI. CDR3 in amino acids: CASPGGFEKLFF. DNA for the CDR3: TGCGCCAGCCCTGGGGGGTTTGAAAAACTGTTTTTT.

V usage is TRBV6-2 or TRBV6-3 and J usage is TRBJ1-2; D is unclear. Trimming stripped 6 bases from V and 3 bases from J, with 11 bases between. Germline-derived CDR1 and CDR2 are MNHEY and SVGEGT. CDR3 length: 13 amino acids. For the CDR3, the DNA is TGTGCCAGCAGCAATACTCGGGACTATGGCTACACCTTC. This codes for CASSNTRDYGYTF.

This clone was observed once. V usage is TRBV4-1 and J usage is TRBJ2-1; D may be TRBD2 (6 bases). Trimming took off 0 bases at V and 4 bases at J, with 13 bases between the two ends. The CDR3 sequence is 16 residues long. Looked up from germline, CDR1 is MGHRA and CDR2 is YSYEKL. The CDR3 is CASSQDPGGAYNEQFF. The CDR3 nucleotides read TGCGCCAGCAGCCAAGATCCCGGGGGTGCATACAATGAGCAGTTCTTC.

This sequence joins TRBV23-1 and TRBJ2-7; weak D call: TRBD1 (6 bases). TRBV23-1 is noted as an ORF with a role that remains uncertain. There are 15 residues in the CDR3. V was cut by 2 bases and J by 6 bases, with 17 bases left in between. This CDR3 is CASSQHTGFRCEQYF. The CDR3 DNA sequence: TGCGCCAGCAGTCAACATACAGGGTTTCGTTGCGAGCAGTACTTC.

The chain recombines TRBV11-2 with TRBJ2-3, with TRBD2 identical over 13 bases. Germline V lookup: CDR1 SGHAT, CDR2 FQNNGV. V lost 4 bases, J lost 4 bases, and 5 bases stayed unmatched. The length of the CDR3 is 16 residues. The CDR3 DNA reads TGTGCCAGCAGCTCCTGGACTAGCGGGGGCGCAGATACGCAGTATTTT. Its translation: CASSSWTSGGADTQYF.

The rearrangement links TRBV11-2 to TRBJ1-2; D is ambiguous. Germline V lookup: CDR1 SGHAT, CDR2 FQNNGV. CDR3 length: 11 residues. Trimming removed 1 base from V and 7 bases from J, with 4 bases in between. The chain's CDR3 is CASSLGGGYTF. CDR3 coding DNA: TGTGCCAGCAGCTTAGGAGGTGGCTACACCTTC.

This clone was seen many times. The CDR3 nucleotides are TGTGCCAGCTCCGGAGGGGGCAACAATCAGCCCCAGCATTTT. Translating gives CASSGGGNNQPQHF. The genes are TRBV18 and TRBJ1-5; 7 nucleotides match TRBD1. CDR1 is KGHSH and CDR2 is LQKENI in the germline V gene. The V and J ends lost 6 bases and 3 bases, in that order; junction bases with no gene match: 5. The CDR3 runs 14 residues.

The V call is TRBV12-3 or TRBV12-4, the J call TRBJ1-2; D is perhaps TRBD1 (6 bases). The V end lost 7 bases, the J end lost 8 bases, and 17 bases lay between the germline ends. The CDR3 length is 13 residues. The CDR3 region is CASTGTLKRGYTF. The CDR3 coding sequence is TGTGCCAGCACCGGGACACTCAAGCGGGGCTACACCTTC.

The J gene is TRBJ2-1, the V gene TRBV7-2; TRBD2 might be the D (7 bases). V was trimmed by 4 bases and J by 6 bases, leaving 13 bases between them. CDR1 SGHTA and CDR2 FQGNSA come from the germline V gene. The CDR3 has 14 residues. The CDR3 is CASSWIGGGNEQFF. CDR3 DNA sequence: TGTGCCAGCAGCTGGATAGGGGGGGGCAATGAGCAGTTCTTC.

Turning to this clone: In the same sample, other DNA sequences code for this CDR3. DNA for the CDR3: TGCGCCAGCAGCTTGGACAGGGAGGGGACTGAAGCTTTCTTT. Residues: CASSLDREGTEAFF. The chain joins TRBV5-1 to TRBJ1-1; D perhaps matches TRBD1 (6 bases). V lost 0 bases to trimming and J lost 5 bases, with 11 bases between them. Germline CDR1 and CDR2: SGHRS and YFSETQ. The CDR3 loop spans 14 amino acids. Using reference TRBV5-1 and TRBJ1-1 for the parts outside the CDR3, the full variable domain is KAGVTQTPRYLIKTRGQQVTLSCSPISGHRSVSWYQQTPGQGLQFLFEYFSETQRNKGNFPGRFSGRQFSNSRSEMNVSTLELGDSALYLCASSLDREGTEAFFGQGTRLTVV.

This clone was found a few times. This rearrangement joins TRBV4-2 to TRBJ1-1, with 10 bases lining up with TRBD1. Losses at the gene ends were 4 bases for V and 3 bases for J; bases not matched to a gene: 2. Germline lookup yields CDR1 LGHNA and CDR2 YNFKEQ. This CDR3 is 14 amino acids long. In DNA, the CDR3 is TGTGCCAGCAGCCGTGGACAGGGGGACACTGAAGCTTTCTTT. As protein: CASSRGQGDTEAFF.

This sequence joins TRBV28 and TRBJ2-6, with 8 positions matching TRBD1. The CDR3 consists of 16 residues. V lost 6 bases and J lost 1; bases outside the gene matches: 5. Germline lookup yields CDR1 MDHEN and CDR2 SYDVKM. CDR3 amino acids: CASSGTGRSGANVLTF. CDR3 bases: TGTGCCAGCAGCGGGACAGGCAGGTCTGGGGCCAACGTCCTGACTTTC.

The CDR3 sequence: CASGLGRGLAGGGGTDTQYF. The DNA of the CDR3 is TGTGCTAGTGGTTTGGGTAGGGGACTAGCGGGAGGAGGAGGCACAGATACGCAGTATTTT. The chain combines TRBV12-5 with TRBJ2-3; 15 nucleotides line up with TRBD2. The germline CDR1 and CDR2 sequences are LGHNT and FRNRAP. CDR3 length equals 20 residues. The V segment lost 1 base and the J segment 1 base; nucleotides outside the gene matches: 9.

The chain carries TRBV27 and TRBJ2-7, with 9 bases that match TRBD1. The CDR3 runs 14 residues. J lost 3 bases, V lost 5 bases, and 5 bases had no gene match. Germline CDR1 MNHEY, CDR2 SMNVEV (reference sequence). As DNA, the CDR3 is TGTGCCAGCAGTAGACAGGGGGGGATCTACGAGCAGTACTTC. This encodes CASSRQGGIYEQYF.

This clone appeared a few times. The chain has TRBV6-5 and TRBJ1-4; D unresolved. V was cut by 6 bases and J by 12 bases, with 14 bases left in between. CDR3 length: 12 residues. Germline-derived CDR1 and CDR2 are MNHEY and SVGAGI. The CDR3 loop is CASRGIREELFF. The CDR3 nucleotides are TGTGCCAGCAGGGGAATCCGGGAAGAACTGTTTTTT.

The chain has TRBV4-1 and TRBJ2-7; 7 bases fit TRBD2. The ends lost 4 bases at V and 6 bases at J; junction bases unmatched: 12. Germline CDR1 and CDR2: MGHRA and YSYEKL. The CDR3 sequence is 15 residues long. The CDR3 spells CASSPLVAGASEQYF. As DNA, the CDR3 is TGCGCCAGCAGCCCCTTGGTGGCGGGAGCTTCCGAGCAGTACTTC.

The chain combines TRBV6-5 with TRBJ1-2, with TRBD1 matching 7 bases. This CDR3 is 14 amino acids long. Germline assignment: CDR1 MNHEY and CDR2 SVGAGI. V was clipped by 2 bases and J by 4 bases; unmatched bases: 4. This chain's CDR3 is CASSYGTAFYGYTF. CDR3 nucleotides: TGTGCCAGCAGTTACGGGACAGCCTTCTATGGCTACACCTTC.

This clone was detected only a few times. This chain uses TRBV6-6 with TRBJ1-5; TRBD1 aligns across 7 bases. CDR1 and CDR2 (germline): MNHNY, SVGAGI (reference sequence). J was trimmed by 0 bases and V by 5 bases; bases with no gene match: 7. The CDR3 spans 16 residues. In nucleotides, the CDR3 is TGTGCCAGCAGTCTACACGACAGGGTTAGCAATCAGCCCCAGCATTTT. It translates to CASSLHDRVSNQPQHF.

The V call is TRBV7-2, the J call TRBJ1-1; D might be TRBD1 (6 bases). The CDR3 is 14 amino acids. The germline gives CDR1 SGHTA, CDR2 FQGNSA. The V and J ends lost 0 bases and 8 bases respectively, with 13 bases between them. The CDR3 spells CASSLALTGPEAFF. The CDR3 region has the DNA TGTGCCAGCAGCTTAGCATTGACAGGCCCCGAAGCTTTCTTT. The full variable domain, rest sourced from reference TRBV7-2 and TRBJ1-1, is GAGVSQSPSNKVTEKGKDVELRCDPISGHTALYWYRQSLGQGLEFLIYFQGNSAPDKSGLPSDRFSAERTGGSVSTLTIQRTQQEDSAVYLCASSLALTGPEAFFGQGTRLTVV.

The chain has TRBV30 and TRBJ1-5, with TRBD1 as a possible D gene (5 bases). Trimming removed 2 bases at V and 0 bases at J, with 17 bases between. Germline values: CDR1 GTSNPN, CDR2 SVGIG (reference sequence). This CDR3 contains 17 residues. The CDR3 DNA reads as TGTGCCTGGAGTACAGGTGGATGGTCTGATAGCAATCAGCCCCAGCATTTT. It is translated as CAWSTGGWSDSNQPQHF.

This chain links TRBV6-5 with TRBJ1-2; 7 bases agree with TRBD1. Germline V CDR1 and CDR2: MNHEY, SVGAGI. The CDR3 extends over 15 amino acids. V dropped 2 bases and J dropped 7; count of bases not matched to a gene: 10. CDR3 region: CASSYTLTGFSGYTF. DNA for the CDR3: TGTGCCAGCAGTTACACTCTGACAGGGTTTAGTGGCTACACCTTC.

Notes on this clone: In the same sample, other DNA sequences code for this CDR3. The V call is TRBV5-4, the J call TRBJ1-5; TRBD1 matches 7 bases. From germline, CDR1 is SGHNT and CDR2 YYREEE (reference sequence). The CDR3 is made up of 13 amino acids. J lost 5 bases, V lost 2 bases, and 1 base had no gene match. The CDR3 sequence: CASSFDRDQPQHF. The CDR3 region has the DNA TGTGCCAGCAGCTTTGACAGGGATCAGCCCCAGCATTTT.

This clone has a handful of counts. The chain employs TRBV6-1 and TRBJ2-3; the match to TRBD2 covers 13 bases. CDR1 is MNHNS, CDR2 SASEGT, per germline. The length of the CDR3 is 17 residues. The V segment lost 4 bases and the J segment 3 bases; nucleotides outside the gene matches: 7. The CDR3 is CASSGLAGGGGTDTQYF. The CDR3 region has the DNA TGTGCCAGCAGTGGACTAGCGGGAGGCGGGGGAACAGATACGCAGTATTTT.

V is TRBV7-3 and J is TRBJ2-5; 7 nucleotides match TRBD2. J gave up 2 bases and V 5 bases, and 5 bases lay outside the gene matches. Looked up from germline, CDR1 is SGHTA and CDR2 is FQGTGA. The CDR3 contains 14 residues. CDR3 amino acids: CASSPRAGQETQYF. In DNA, the CDR3 is TGTGCCAGCAGCCCCAGAGCGGGGCAAGAGACCCAGTACTTC.

The genes are TRBV4-2 and TRBJ2-2; tentative D call: TRBD2 (5 bases). Trimming cost V 3 bases and J 6 bases, with 8 bases left between them. Germline CDR1 reads LGHNA; CDR2 reads YNFKEQ. CDR3 length: 13 residues. The CDR3 DNA reads TGTGCCAGCAGCCACAGGAGGCCCGGGGAGCTGTTTTTT. This codes for CASSHRRPGELFF.

The gene calls are TRBV7-9 and TRBJ1-1; D is unresolved. The CDR3 length is 13 residues. Trimming cost V 5 bases and J 2 bases, with 9 bases left between them. The V gene's germline CDR1 is SEHNR and CDR2 FQNEAQ (reference sequence). The CDR3 nucleotides read TGTGCCAGCAGCGAAACAGAAAACACTGAAGCTTTCTTT. Encoded protein: CASSETENTEAFF. The variable domain in full, with the rest retrieved from reference TRBV7-9 and TRBJ1-1, is DTGVSQNPRHKITKRGQNVTFRCDPISEHNRLYWYRQTLGQGPEFLTYFQNEAQLEKSRLLSDRFSAERPKGSFSTLEIQRTEQGDSAMYLCASSETENTEAFFGQGTRLTVV.

J is TRBJ1-2 and V is TRBV19; TRBD1 is a possible D gene (6 bases). Per the germline V gene, CDR1 is LNHDA and CDR2 is SQIVND (reference sequence). CDR3 length equals 16 residues. Trimming removed 0 bases at V and 6 bases at J, with 17 bases between. DNA of the CDR3: TGTGCCAGTAGTATAGATCCGGGGGGCGCGTTAGATGGCTACACCTTC. This gives the protein CASSIDPGGALDGYTF.

This chain joins TRBV19 and TRBJ1-5; TRBD1 matches at 9 bases. J gave up 4 bases and V 7 bases, and 5 bases lay outside the gene matches. The V gene's germline CDR1 is LNHDA and CDR2 SQIVND (reference sequence). The CDR3 covers 14 residues. CDR3 sequence reads: CASTRTGVNQPQHF. The CDR3 nucleotides are TGTGCCAGTACCAGGACAGGGGTAAATCAGCCCCAGCATTTT.

The rearrangement joins TRBV6-8 to TRBJ2-5; maybe TRBD1 (6 bases). Trimming pared 7 bases from V and 5 bases from J, leaving 14 bases between. Germline loops: CDR1 MNHGY, CDR2 SAAAGT. The CDR3 has 13 amino acids. The CDR3 nucleotides read TGTGCCAGCATTAGAGACAGGTCTGAGACCCAGTACTTC. Amino acid sequence: CASIRDRSETQYF.